The rows below give T cell receptor beta chains drawn from one sample of a study of Ad26.COV2.S vaccination and SARS-CoV-2 variants. Generated by immunoSEQ multiplex PCR, the TCRdb table keeps only in-frame clones and is missing some. The sample lists roughly 300,000 clones; 70% to 90% were seen once. Sequencing was performed on peripheral blood, taken in a trial of Ad26.COV2.S vaccine versus placebo. The receptor set was obtained from a person between 18 and 59 years old who received the Ad26.COV2.S COVID-19 vaccine or a placebo. Both conserved end residues are part of each CDR3. A D gene is named only where the DNA matches it firmly. Rows give clone size only sometimes, using once, few, many, or a class for an expanded clone.

clone_size,v_call,j_call,d_call,cdr3_aa,cdr3_nt
.,TRBV18,TRBJ2-3,.,CASEPGRSTDTQYF,TGTGCCAGCGAACCGGGACGGAGCACAGATACGCAGTATTTT
.,TRBV4-3,TRBJ2-7,.,CASSHGYAGSSYEQYF,TGCGCCAGCAGCCATGGGTATGCGGGAAGCTCCTACGAGCAGTACTTC
once,TRBV28,TRBJ2-3,.,CASSFSETDTQYF,TGTGCCAGCAGTTTTTCAGAGACAGATACGCAGTATTTT
.,TRBV7-2,TRBJ2-1,TRBD2,CASSSLADSYNEQFF,TGTGCCAGCAGCTCACTAGCGGATTCATACAATGAGCAGTTCTTC
.,TRBV2,TRBJ2-2,.,CASSGGASTGELFF,TGTGCCAGCAGTGGAGGGGCCAGCACCGGGGAGCTGTTTTTT
.,TRBV19,TRBJ2-5,TRBD2,CASSIDASGGGETQYF,TGTGCCAGTAGTATAGATGCTAGCGGGGGAGGAGAGACCCAGTACTTC
.,TRBV4-1,TRBJ2-5,.,CASSQHIQETQYF,TGCGCCAGCAGCCAACATATACAAGAGACCCAGTACTTC
once,TRBV14,TRBJ2-1,TRBD1,CASSPWTGTGGTNEQFF,TGTGCCAGCAGCCCTTGGACAGGGACAGGGGGAACAAATGAGCAGTTCTTC
.,TRBV7-9,TRBJ2-7,.,CASSFGETYEQYF,TGTGCCAGCAGCTTCGGGGAAACCTACGAGCAGTACTTC
.,TRBV28,TRBJ1-5,TRBD1,CASSLLVGTGGMPQHF,TGTGCCAGCAGTTTACTCGTGGGGACAGGTGGTATGCCCCAGCATTTT
.,TRBV19,TRBJ2-7,.,CASSIGTPESEYF,TGTGCCAGTAGTATCGGGACACCAGAGTCAGAGTACTTC
.,TRBV6-1,TRBJ1-2,.,CASSESEGIGYGYTF,TGTGCCAGCAGTGAATCGGAGGGGATCGGCTATGGCTACACCTTC
.,TRBV7-9,TRBJ2-1,TRBD2,CASSHRGSGSNEQFF,TGTGCCAGCAGCCACCGGGGTAGCGGGAGCAATGAGCAGTTCTTC
once,TRBV11-2,TRBJ2-1,TRBD2,CASSSYGGRTYNEQFF,TGTGCCAGCAGCTCTTACGGGGGGAGGACCTACAATGAGCAGTTCTTC
.,TRBV7-9,TRBJ1-1,.,CASSLALVAAVGTEAFF,TGTGCCAGCAGCTTAGCGCTTGTGGCAGCCGTAGGGACTGAAGCTTTCTTT
.,TRBV27,TRBJ2-1,.,CASSPDTISPSNEQFF,TGTGCCAGCAGTCCCGACACCATCTCCCCATCTAATGAGCAGTTCTTC
.,TRBV5-6,TRBJ2-7,TRBD1,CASSLAGTGTQYEQYF,TGTGCCAGCAGCTTGGCCGGGACAGGGACTCAGTACGAGCAGTACTTC
.,TRBV7-2,TRBJ1-5,.,CASSLAGSNQPQHF,TGTGCCAGCAGCTTAGCGGGTAGCAATCAGCCCCAGCATTTT
.,TRBV19,TRBJ2-7,.,CASSIQTGLYEQYF,TGTGCCAGTAGTATTCAAACGGGGCTCTACGAGCAGTACTTC
.,TRBV5-1,TRBJ2-2,TRBD2,CASRVEASGMTGELFF,TGCGCCAGCAGGGTTGAGGCTAGCGGGATGACCGGGGAGCTGTTTTTT